Described below is a single TCR beta chain sequence and its context. Germline-derived CDR1 and CDR2 are SGHVS and FQNEAQ. The CDR3 has 21 amino acids. With 7 bases clipped from V and 6 bases from J, the junction kept 25 bases outside the gene matches. This table comes from immunoSEQ multiplex PCR, and its TCRdb copy is limited to in-frame clones, with some not included. The sample holds 65,000 to 95,000 clones; roughly 84% are singletons and the top ten take roughly 2.1%. Blood was sampled at baseline, cycle 4 day 1, and cycle 7 day 1. The entry originates in a study of OX40 agonist ivuxolimab in advanced cancers. On the study more broadly: At about 81% male, the cohort had a mean age of around 56 years, ranging from about 23 to 79. Antecedent anti-PD-1, anti-PD-L1 or anti-CTLA-4 therapy was permissible, with under 50% having received some. Three patients showed partial responses: one hepatocellular carcinoma and two cutaneous melanoma cases.

Source: CD4+ or CD8+ T cells sorted from blood, taken in a trial of the OX40 agonist ivuxolimab. The chain has TRBV7-8 and TRBJ2-5, with 14 bases fitting TRBD2. The origin of this receptor is an adult with an advanced solid tumor such as melanoma, head and neck, liver or kidney cancer. The CDR3 sequence: CASIRSGPGLAGEGGRKTQYF. DNA for the CDR3: TGTGCCAGCATCCGATCGGGGCCGGGACTAGCGGGAGAGGGGGGACGGAAGACCCAGTACTTC.